One sample yielded the 22 T cell receptor beta chains listed below, sequenced in a study of T cells after yellow fever vaccination. Using its own MiXCR run on the 5' RACE reads, TCRdb lists one record per CDR3 protein. Among about 630,000 distinct CDR3 sequences, 9% to 15% were seen once, and the ten largest hold around 14%. The sample consisted of PBMCs, taken on the day of the yellow fever booster vaccination. These receptors originate from a man aged 30 to 45 who received the YFV17D yellow fever vaccine.

This chain uses TRBV5-1 with TRBJ2-1; D not resolved. The germline V gene encodes CDR1 SGHRS and CDR2 YFSETQ. The CDR3 extends over 14 amino acids. Between the trimmed V and J ends, which lost 6 bases and 0 bases, there was a span of 10 bases. In DNA form, the CDR3 reads TGCGCCAGCAAGGAGACGGCCTCCTACAATGAGCAGTTCTTC. Its translation is CASKETASYNEQFF.

This clonotype was seen more than once but under ten times. The rearrangement links TRBV29-1 to TRBJ2-7; TRBD1 is a possible D gene (5 bases). Germline V gene lookup returns CDR1 SQVTM and CDR2 ANQGSEA. The CDR3 has 12 residues. The V and J ends lost 5 bases and 5 bases respectively, with 13 bases between them. In DNA, the CDR3 is TGCAGCGTTATTAGGACAAAACACGAGCAGTACTTC. Translating gives CSVIRTKHEQYF.

The genes are TRBV10-2 and TRBJ2-1; 14 nucleotides line up with TRBD2. CDR1 and CDR2 (germline): WSHSY, SAAADI. The J segment lost 8 bases and the V segment lost 9 bases, leaving 12 bases of the junction unmatched. The CDR3 contains 16 residues. CDR3 in DNA: TGCGCCAGTCGGGGTTCGGGACTAGCGGGAGACCATGAGCAGTTCTTC. Protein: CASRGSGLAGDHEQFF.

This clonotype was recorded a few times. The chain carries TRBV9 and TRBJ1-2; D gene unclear. CDR3 length: 11 residues. Looked up from germline, CDR1 is SGDLS and CDR2 is YYNGEE. V lost 8 bases and J lost 0, with 5 bases in between. Written as DNA, the CDR3 is TGTGCCAGTCAATCTAACTATGGCTACACCTTC. Residues: CASQSNYGYTF.

This clonotype was detected a few times. V gene TRBV19 combines with J gene TRBJ1-1; D unresolved. The CDR3 extends over 15 amino acids. Deletions cut 9 bases from V and 0 bases from J, with 17 bases between. CDR1 is LNHDA and CDR2 is SQIVND in the germline V gene (reference sequence). CDR3 sequence: CASKKDQVMNTEAFF. CDR3 coding DNA: TGTGCCAGCAAGAAAGATCAAGTCATGAACACTGAAGCTTTCTTT.

The chain couples TRBV20-1 to TRBJ1-2, with D maybe TRBD1 (6 bases). The CDR3 is 13 amino acids. The V end lost 3 bases, the J end lost 1 base, and 9 bases lay between the germline ends. The germline CDR1 and CDR2 sequences are DFQATT and SNEGSKA (reference sequence). CDR3 sequence: CSASGRGNYGYTF. CDR3 coding DNA: TGCAGTGCTAGTGGCAGGGGTAACTATGGCTACACCTTC.

This clonotype was recorded a few times. The chain has TRBV5-1 and TRBJ2-1; possibly TRBD1 for D (6 bases). Germline V gene data show CDR1 as SGHRS and CDR2 as YFSETQ. The V end lost 4 bases, the J end lost 7 bases, and 18 bases lay between the germline ends. This CDR3 region has 15 residues. The CDR3 DNA follows: TGCGCCAGCAGCCCCCCCCGGGACACCCATAATGAGCAGTTCTTC. It is translated as CASSPPRDTHNEQFF. Based on the CDR3 plus reference TRBV5-1 and TRBJ2-1, the full variable domain is KAGVTQTPRYLIKTRGQQVTLSCSPISGHRSVSWYQQTPGQGLQFLFEYFSETQRNKGNFPGRFSGRQFSNSRSEMNVSTLELGDSALYLCASSPPRDTHNEQFFGPGTRLTVL.

At least ten counts were recorded for this clonotype. V usage is TRBV6-1 and J usage is TRBJ2-1; no clear D gene. Germline CDR1 reads MNHNS; CDR2 reads SASEGT. Trimming took off 7 bases at V and 6 bases at J, with 22 bases between the two ends. The CDR3 spans 16 residues. CDR3 DNA: TGTGCCAGCACCGCCGATTTACTGAGTCTGAGCAATGAGCAGTTCTTC. It translates to CASTADLLSLSNEQFF.

In this sample, this clonotype turned up a few times. The chain employs TRBV12-3 or TRBV12-4 and TRBJ2-2; D may be TRBD1 (6 bases). With 3 bases removed from V and 1 base from J, the gap between germline ends came to 9 bases. This CDR3 has 15 amino acids. CDR3 sequence reads: CASSLIGGNTGELFF. CDR3 coding DNA: TGTGCCAGCAGTTTGATAGGGGGGAACACCGGGGAGCTGTTTTTT.

In this sample, this clonotype turned up a few times. The chain couples TRBV7-2 to TRBJ1-2, with no clear D. CDR1 SGHTA and CDR2 FQGNSA come from the germline V gene. CDR3 length: 13 residues. V was shortened by 0 bases and J by 6 bases, with 8 bases between the two germline ends. In DNA form, the CDR3 reads TGTGCCAGCAGCTTAGCGCCGGGAGATGGCTACACCTTC. Its protein is CASSLAPGDGYTF.

The chain is built from TRBV4-3 and TRBJ2-7; D gene ambiguous. The CDR3 sequence is 15 residues long. V lost 1 base to trimming and J lost 5 bases, with 15 bases between them. Germline CDR1 reads LGHNA; CDR2 reads YSLEER. CDR3 loop: CASSQAGLGAHEQYF. Here the CDR3 DNA reads TGCGCCAGCAGCCAAGCCGGATTAGGAGCCCACGAGCAGTACTTC.

This clonotype has just a few counts. The V call is TRBV7-9, the J call TRBJ2-5; TRBD2 is a possible D gene (6 bases). Germline CDR1 SEHNR, CDR2 FQNEAQ (reference sequence). The CDR3 spans 15 residues. V gave up 1 base and J gave up 5 bases, with 14 bases separating them. In DNA form, the CDR3 reads TGTGCCAGCAGCTTAGTGGTAGCGGCGGGGGAGACCCAGTACTTC. Protein: CASSLVVAAGETQYF.

This clonotype came up many times. The chain is built from TRBV7-2 and TRBJ2-3; D might be TRBD1 or TRBD2, each matching 5 bases. Germline loops: CDR1 SGHTA, CDR2 FQGNSA. The CDR3 covers 14 residues. Trimming left V 1 base short and J 2 bases short, with 7 bases between. As DNA, the CDR3 is TGTGCCAGCAGCTTAGGGGGGACCACAGATACGCAGTATTTT. Translated, it gives CASSLGGTTDTQYF.

The J gene is TRBJ2-2, the V gene TRBV6-5, with D perhaps TRBD2 (6 bases). The V gene's germline CDR1 is MNHEY and CDR2 SVGAGI. Trimming took 4 bases from V and 5 from J, leaving 11 bases between them. The CDR3 runs 14 residues. CDR3 in DNA: TGTGCCAGCAGTTTGCTTAGCGGAACCGGGGAGCTGTTTTTT. Its protein product is CASSLLSGTGELFF.

This clonotype was seen only a few times. The chain joins TRBV5-4 to TRBJ2-7; a possible D gene is TRBD1 (6 bases). Trimming pared 0 bases from V and 1 base from J, leaving 11 bases between. This CDR3 contains 15 residues. Germline V gene data show CDR1 as SGHNT and CDR2 as YYREEE (reference sequence). CDR3 sequence (DNA): TGTGCCAGCAGCTTGGGCCCGGACAGATCCTACGAGCAGTACTTC. It translates to CASSLGPDRSYEQYF.

This clonotype was observed a few times. The J gene is TRBJ2-7, the V gene TRBV5-1, with no clear D. The CDR3 has 16 amino acids. The V end lost 2 bases, the J end lost 2 bases, and 17 bases lay between the germline ends. CDR1 SGHRS and CDR2 YFSETQ come from the germline V gene. CDR3 sequence: CASSLSMTYVPYEQYF. The CDR3 nucleotides read TGCGCCAGCAGCTTATCAATGACTTACGTCCCCTACGAGCAGTACTTC.

The gene calls are TRBV21-1 and TRBJ2-1; the D call in the table, TRBD2, was not verified against the DNA. TRBV21-1 is listed as a pseudogene. The CDR3 consists of 17 residues. CDR3: CASSKRTSGGTYNEQFF. The CDR3 nucleotides are TGTGCCAGCAGCAAGCGAACTAGCGGGGGAACCTACAATGAGCAGTTCTTC.

The sample holds a few counts of this clonotype. V is TRBV20-1 and J is TRBJ2-5; D uncertain. The CDR3 is 15 residues long. Trimming removed 2 bases at V and 4 bases at J, with 17 bases between. The V gene's germline CDR1 is DFQATT and CDR2 SNEGSKA (reference sequence). The CDR3 DNA sequence: TGCAGTGCTAGAACAAGATTAGTCTGGGGAGAGACCCAGTACTTC. Translation gives CSARTRLVWGETQYF.

This clonotype was seen only a few times. The chain carries TRBV29-1 and TRBJ2-7; 11 nucleotides line up with TRBD1. The CDR3 has 14 amino acids. Germline CDR1 reads SQVTM; CDR2 reads ANQGSEA. J gave up 7 bases and V 4 bases, and 9 bases lay outside the gene matches. Here the CDR3 reads CSVGTVGTGGEQYF. CDR3 DNA sequence: TGCAGCGTTGGAACGGTAGGGACAGGGGGAGAGCAGTACTTC.

In DNA, the CDR3 is TGTGCCACCAGCAGTTCTTACGACAGCCCTAATGAAAAACTGTTTTTT. Translation gives CATSSSYDSPNEKLFF. The V and J genes are TRBV15 and TRBJ1-4; tentative D call: TRBD1 (5 bases). Trimming left V 3 bases short and J 3 bases short, with 14 bases between. This CDR3 comprises 16 residues. CDR1 LNHNV and CDR2 YYDKDF come from the germline V gene (reference sequence).

The chain links TRBV6-1 to TRBJ2-1; D remains ambiguous. The germline V and J ends were trimmed by 7 bases and 0 bases, with 13 bases remaining between them. This CDR3 spans 15 amino acids. Looked up from germline, CDR1 is MNHNS and CDR2 is SASEGT. CDR3 nucleotides: TGTGCCAGCAATAAGGACCGAAGCTCCTACAATGAGCAGTTCTTC. Protein: CASNKDRSSYNEQFF.

The CDR3 nucleotides are TGTGCCAGCTCACAAGGACAGGGGCGAGGGGACGAGCAGTACTTC. It specifies CASSQGQGRGDEQYF. The genes are TRBV18 and TRBJ2-7, with 9 bases aligning to TRBD1. Germline V gene data show CDR1 as KGHSH and CDR2 as LQKENI. CDR3 length: 15 amino acids. Losses at the gene ends were 4 bases for V and 5 bases for J; bases not matched to a gene: 9.